Reported below is one T cell receptor (beta chain). What it binds is not known. This sample stems from a study of T cells expressing NK-cell markers. Findings and limits, study-wide: There remained a lack of clarity about HCMV specificity of expanded NKG2C+ T cell clones. The CD3+CD56-NKG2C+ fraction of a handful of donors was also led by these clonotypes.

The CDR3 contains 16 residues. Germline V gene data show CDR1 as SGDLS and CDR2 as YYNGEE. UMIs accompanied the 5'RACE template switching by which TCR beta cDNA was made. TCRdb derives one entry per CDR3 protein from the 5' RACE reads, leaving out DNA. The sample's table shows some 450,000 distinct CDR3 sequences. The sample comprised blood T cells: a sorted CD56 or NKG2C T cell subset, CD4+ or CD8+ T cells, or bulk PBMC T cells (not recorded which). The sequence was obtained from a woman aged 18-69 years in good health. The chain joins TRBV9 to TRBJ2-1; without DNA, the TCRdb call of TRBD2 cannot be checked. CDR3 sequence reads: CASSVNSGTSVAEQFF.